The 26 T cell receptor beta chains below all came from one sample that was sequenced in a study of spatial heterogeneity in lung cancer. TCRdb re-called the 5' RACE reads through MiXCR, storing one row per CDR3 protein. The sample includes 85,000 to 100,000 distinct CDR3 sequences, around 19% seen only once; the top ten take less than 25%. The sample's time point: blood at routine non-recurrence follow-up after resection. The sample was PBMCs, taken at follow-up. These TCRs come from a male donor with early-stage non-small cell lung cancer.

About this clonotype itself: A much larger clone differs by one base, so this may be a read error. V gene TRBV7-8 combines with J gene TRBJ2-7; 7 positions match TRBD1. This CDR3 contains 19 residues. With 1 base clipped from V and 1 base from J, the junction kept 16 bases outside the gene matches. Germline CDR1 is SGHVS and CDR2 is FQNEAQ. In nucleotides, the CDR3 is TGTGCCAGCAGCTTAGTTAGTAGCCTTTCAAGGGACAGATCCTACGAGCAGTACTTC. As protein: CASSLVSSLSRDRSYEQYF. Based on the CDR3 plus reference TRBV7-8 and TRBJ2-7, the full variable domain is GAGVSQSPRYKVAKRGQDVALRCDPISGHVSLFWYQQALGQGPEFLTYFQNEAQLDKSGLPSDRFFAERPEGSVSTLKIQRTQQEDSAVYLCASSLVSSLSRDRSYEQYFGPGTRLTVT.

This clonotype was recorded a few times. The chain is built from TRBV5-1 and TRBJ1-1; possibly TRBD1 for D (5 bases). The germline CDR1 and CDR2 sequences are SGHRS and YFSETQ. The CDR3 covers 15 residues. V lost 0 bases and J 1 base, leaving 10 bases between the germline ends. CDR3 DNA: TGCGCCAGCAGCTTGGACGGGCAGGGGAACACTGAAGCTTTCTTT. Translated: CASSLDGQGNTEAFF.

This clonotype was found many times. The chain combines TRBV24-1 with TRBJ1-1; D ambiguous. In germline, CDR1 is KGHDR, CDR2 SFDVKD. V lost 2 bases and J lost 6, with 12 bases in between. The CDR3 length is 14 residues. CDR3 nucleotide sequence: TGTGCCACCAGTGATTCATCCGCCGTGGCTGAAGCTTTCTTT. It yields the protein CATSDSSAVAEAFF.

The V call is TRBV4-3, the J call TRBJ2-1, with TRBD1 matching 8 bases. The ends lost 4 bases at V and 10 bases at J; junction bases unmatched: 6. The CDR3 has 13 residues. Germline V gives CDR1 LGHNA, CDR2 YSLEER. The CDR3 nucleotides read TGCGCCAGCAGCCCCTCAGGGGGCTGGGAGCAGTTCTTC. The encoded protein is CASSPSGGWEQFF.

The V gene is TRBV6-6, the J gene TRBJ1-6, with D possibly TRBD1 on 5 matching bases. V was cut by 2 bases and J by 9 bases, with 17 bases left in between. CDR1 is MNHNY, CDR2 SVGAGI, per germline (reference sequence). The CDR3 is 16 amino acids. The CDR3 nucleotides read TGTGCCAGCAGTTACCGGGGCGGACAACTCGGTTCACCCCTCCACTTT. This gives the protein CASSYRGGQLGSPLHF.

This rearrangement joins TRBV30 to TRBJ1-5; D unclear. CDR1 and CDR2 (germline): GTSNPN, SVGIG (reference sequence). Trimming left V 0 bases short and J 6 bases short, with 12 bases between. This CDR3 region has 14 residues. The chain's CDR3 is CAWSVGVLGQPQHF. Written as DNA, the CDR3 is TGTGCCTGGAGTGTAGGCGTTCTGGGTCAGCCCCAGCATTTT. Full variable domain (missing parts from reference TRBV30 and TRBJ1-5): SQTIHQWPATLVQPVGSPLSLECTVEGTSNPNLYWYRQAAGRGLQLLFYSVGIGQISSEVPQNLSASRPQDRQFILSSKKLLLSDSGFYLCAWSVGVLGQPQHFGDGTRLSIL.

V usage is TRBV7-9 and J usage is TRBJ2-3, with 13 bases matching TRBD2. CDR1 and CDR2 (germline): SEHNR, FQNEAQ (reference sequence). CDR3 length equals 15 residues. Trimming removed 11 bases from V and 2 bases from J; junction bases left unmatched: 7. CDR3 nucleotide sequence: TGTGCCCTTCAACTAGCGGGGGGGCCCACAGATACGCAGTATTTT. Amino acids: CALQLAGGPTDTQYF.

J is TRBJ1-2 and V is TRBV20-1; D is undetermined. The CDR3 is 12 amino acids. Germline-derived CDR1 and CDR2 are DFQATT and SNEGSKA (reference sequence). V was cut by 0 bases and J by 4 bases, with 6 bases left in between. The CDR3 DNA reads TGCAGTGCTAGAGAGGGAAGCTATGGCTACACCTTC. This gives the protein CSAREGSYGYTF.

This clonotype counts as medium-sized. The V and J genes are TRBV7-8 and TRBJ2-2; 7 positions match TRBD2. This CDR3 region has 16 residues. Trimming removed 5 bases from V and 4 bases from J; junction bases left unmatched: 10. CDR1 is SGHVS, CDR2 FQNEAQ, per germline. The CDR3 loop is CASSLNSGVTTGELFF. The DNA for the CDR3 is TGTGCCAGCAGCCTCAACAGCGGGGTTACCACCGGGGAGCTGTTTTTT.

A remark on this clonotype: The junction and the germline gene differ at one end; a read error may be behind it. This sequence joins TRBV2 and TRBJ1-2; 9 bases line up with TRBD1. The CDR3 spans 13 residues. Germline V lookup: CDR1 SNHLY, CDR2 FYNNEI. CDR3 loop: CASRTGGAYDYTF. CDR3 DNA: TGTGCCAGCAGGACAGGGGGAGCATATGACTACACCTTC. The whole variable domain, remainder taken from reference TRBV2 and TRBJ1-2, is EPEVTQTPSHQVTQMGQEVILRCVPISNHLYFYWYRQILGQKVEFLVSFYNNEISEKSEIFDDQFSVERPDGSNFTLKIRSTKLEDSAMYFCASRTGGAYDYTFGSGTRLTVV.

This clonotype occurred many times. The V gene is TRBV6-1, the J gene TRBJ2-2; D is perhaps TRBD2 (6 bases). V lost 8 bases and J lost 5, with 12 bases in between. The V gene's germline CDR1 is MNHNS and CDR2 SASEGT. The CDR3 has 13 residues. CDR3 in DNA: TGTGCCAGCTCCGCCGGAGGGACCGGGGAGCTGTTTTTT. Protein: CASSAGGTGELFF.

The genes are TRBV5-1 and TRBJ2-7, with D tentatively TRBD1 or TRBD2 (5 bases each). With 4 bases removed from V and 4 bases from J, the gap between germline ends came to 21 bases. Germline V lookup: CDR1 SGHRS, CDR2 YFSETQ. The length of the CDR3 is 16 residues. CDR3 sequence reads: CASSPGPGATGYEQYF. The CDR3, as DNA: TGCGCCAGCAGCCCAGGGCCAGGTGCTACGGGATACGAGCAGTACTTC.

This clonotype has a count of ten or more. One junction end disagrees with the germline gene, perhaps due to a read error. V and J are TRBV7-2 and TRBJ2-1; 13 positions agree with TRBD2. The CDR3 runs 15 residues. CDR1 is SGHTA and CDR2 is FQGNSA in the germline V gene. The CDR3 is CASSVTGTSGARGLF. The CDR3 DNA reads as TGTGCCAGCAGCGTTACCGGGACTAGCGGGGCCCGCGGGCTCTTC.

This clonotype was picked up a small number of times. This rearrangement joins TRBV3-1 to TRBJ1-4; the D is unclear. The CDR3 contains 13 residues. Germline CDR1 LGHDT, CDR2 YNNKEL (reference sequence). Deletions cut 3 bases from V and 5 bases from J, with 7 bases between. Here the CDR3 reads CASSHPRNEKLFF. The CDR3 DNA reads TGTGCCAGCAGCCACCCCAGAAATGAAAAACTGTTTTTT.

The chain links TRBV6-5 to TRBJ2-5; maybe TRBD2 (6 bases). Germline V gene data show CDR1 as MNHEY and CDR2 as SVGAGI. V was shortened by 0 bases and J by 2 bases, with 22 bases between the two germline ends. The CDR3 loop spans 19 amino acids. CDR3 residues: CASSYSIDVREVGQETQYF. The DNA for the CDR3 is TGTGCCAGCAGTTACTCGATAGACGTGAGGGAGGTCGGGCAAGAGACCCAGTACTTC.

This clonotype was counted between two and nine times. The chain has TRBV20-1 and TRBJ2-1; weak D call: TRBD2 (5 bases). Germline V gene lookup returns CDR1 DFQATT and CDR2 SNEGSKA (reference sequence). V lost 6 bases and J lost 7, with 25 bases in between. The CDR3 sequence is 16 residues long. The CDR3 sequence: CSAPRRGPAQQNEQFF. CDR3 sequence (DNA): TGCAGTGCGCCCCGCCGAGGGCCAGCCCAACAGAATGAGCAGTTCTTC.

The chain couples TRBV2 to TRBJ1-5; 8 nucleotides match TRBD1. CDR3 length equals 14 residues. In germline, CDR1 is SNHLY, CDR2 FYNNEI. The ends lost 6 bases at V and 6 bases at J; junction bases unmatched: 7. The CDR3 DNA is TGTGCCAGCAGCGAAAGACAGGGGTCTCAGCCCCAGCATTTT. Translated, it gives CASSERQGSQPQHF.

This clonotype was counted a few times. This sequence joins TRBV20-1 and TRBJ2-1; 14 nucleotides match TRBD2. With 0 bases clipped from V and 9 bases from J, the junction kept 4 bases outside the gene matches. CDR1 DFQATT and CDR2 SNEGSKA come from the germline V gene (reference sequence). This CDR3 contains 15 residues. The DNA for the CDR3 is TGCAGTGCTAGAGATTTGACTAGCGGGGGGGTTGAGCAGTTCTTC. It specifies CSARDLTSGGVEQFF.

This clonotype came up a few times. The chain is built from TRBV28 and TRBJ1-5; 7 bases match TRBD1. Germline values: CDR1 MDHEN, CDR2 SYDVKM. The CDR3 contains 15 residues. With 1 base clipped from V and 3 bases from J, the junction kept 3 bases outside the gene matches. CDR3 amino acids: CASSLSGTVNQPQHF. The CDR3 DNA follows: TGTGCCAGCAGTTTATCCGGGACAGTCAATCAGCCCCAGCATTTT.

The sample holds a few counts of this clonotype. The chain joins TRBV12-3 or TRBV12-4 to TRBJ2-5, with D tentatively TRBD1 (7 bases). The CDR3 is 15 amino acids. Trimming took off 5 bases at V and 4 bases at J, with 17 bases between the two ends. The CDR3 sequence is CASSASEGARETQYF. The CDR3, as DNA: TGTGCCAGCAGTGCCTCGGAGGGGGCGAGAGAGACCCAGTACTTC.

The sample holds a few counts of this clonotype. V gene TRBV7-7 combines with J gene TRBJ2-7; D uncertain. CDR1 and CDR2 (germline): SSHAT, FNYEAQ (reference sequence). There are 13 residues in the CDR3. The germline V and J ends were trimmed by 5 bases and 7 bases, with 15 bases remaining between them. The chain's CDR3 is CASSPGPTREQYF. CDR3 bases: TGTGCCAGCAGCCCCGGACCGACTCGGGAGCAGTACTTC. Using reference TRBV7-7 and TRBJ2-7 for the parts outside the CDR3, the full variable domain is GAGVSQSPRYKVTKRGQDVTLRCDPISSHATLYWYQQALGQGPEFLTYFNYEAQPDKSGLPSDRFSAERPEGSISTLTIQRTEQRDSAMYRCASSPGPTREQYFGPGTRLTVT.

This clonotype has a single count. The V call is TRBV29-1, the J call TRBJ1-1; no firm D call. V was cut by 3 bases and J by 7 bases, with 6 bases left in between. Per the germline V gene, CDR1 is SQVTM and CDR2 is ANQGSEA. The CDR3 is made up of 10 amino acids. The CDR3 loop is CSVDQIEAFF. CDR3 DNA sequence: TGCAGCGTTGATCAGATTGAAGCTTTCTTT.

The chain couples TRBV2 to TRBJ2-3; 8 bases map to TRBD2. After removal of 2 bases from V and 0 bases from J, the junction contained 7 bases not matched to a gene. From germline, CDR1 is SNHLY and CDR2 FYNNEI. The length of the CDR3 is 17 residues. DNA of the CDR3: TGTGCCAGCAGTGAAATGACGGGGGGGTTTAGCACAGATACGCAGTATTTT. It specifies CASSEMTGGFSTDTQYF.

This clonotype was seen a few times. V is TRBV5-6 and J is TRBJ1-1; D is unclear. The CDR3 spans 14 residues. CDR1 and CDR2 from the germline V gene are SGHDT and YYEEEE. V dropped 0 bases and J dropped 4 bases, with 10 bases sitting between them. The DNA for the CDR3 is TGTGCCAGCAGCTTGGTGCCGGGCAGCACTGAAGCTTTCTTT. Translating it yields CASSLVPGSTEAFF.

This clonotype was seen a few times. The CDR3 loop is CASSLGDLGATDTQYF. CDR3 DNA sequence: TGCGCCAGCAGCTTGGGAGATCTGGGGGCCACAGATACGCAGTATTTT. The chain recombines TRBV5-1 with TRBJ2-3; weak D call: TRBD1 (6 bases). Trimming pared 0 bases from V and 2 bases from J, leaving 13 bases between. The germline CDR1 and CDR2 sequences are SGHRS and YFSETQ. The length of the CDR3 is 16 residues.

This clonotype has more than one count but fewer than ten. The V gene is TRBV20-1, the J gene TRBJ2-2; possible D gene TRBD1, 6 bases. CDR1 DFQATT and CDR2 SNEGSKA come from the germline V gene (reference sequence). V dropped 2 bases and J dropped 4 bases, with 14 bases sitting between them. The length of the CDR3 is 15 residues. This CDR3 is CSARRRDTSTGELFF. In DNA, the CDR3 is TGCAGTGCTAGACGTCGGGACACATCCACCGGGGAGCTGTTTTTT.